Here is one T cell receptor beta chain with its context. The antigen remains unidentified. This sample is drawn from a study of cytomegalovirus exposure and HLA in healthy donors. PCR was performed using 60 Vbeta and 13 Jbeta primers. Only in-frame clones appear in the TCRdb table, and some are missing; sequencing was by immunoSEQ multiplex PCR. The table lists some 150,000 clones, 60% to 85% of them singletons. Study conclusions and caveats: The later analysis indicated that the majority of CMV-associated TCR beta chains appeared HLA-restricted. In a later analysis, TCR beta V- and J-gene trimming was associated with a missense DCLRE1C variant.

The receptor comes from a middle-aged man in good health and CMV-seropositive. What was sequenced was PBMCs.

The CDR3 reads CASSATGQPNTEAFF. DNA of the CDR3: TGTGCCAGCAGTGCCACGGGACAGCCCAACACTGAAGCTTTCTTT. V gene TRBV6-6 combines with J gene TRBJ1-1; 7 nucleotides agree with TRBD1. The CDR3 contains 15 residues. Trimming cost V 5 bases and J 2 bases; bases outside gene matches: 8. The germline gives CDR1 MNHNY, CDR2 SVGAGI (reference sequence).